The present entry profiles one TCR beta chain with its context. This specimen belongs to a study of regulatory T cells in long-lasting Graves disease. The time point: newly diagnosed GD, antithyroid drugs for less than 3 months. PBMC-extracted RNA yielded the TCR library. Building the TCR beta libraries relied on iRepertoire HTBI primers, and CDR3 regions underwent Arm-PCR. One entry per CDR3 protein results from TCRdb running MiXCR on the multiplex PCR reads. The table has approximately 400,000 distinct CDR3 sequences, about 15% seen once. This same sample was also part of a study on T cells in Graves' hyperthyroidism and ophthalmopathy. That source reports: During a first-round RT-PCR of the TCR CDR3, the HTBI primer set was used.

This specimen was peripheral blood mononuclear cells (PBMCs), taken at new diagnosis, from a patient treated with antithyroid drugs. The clonotype comes from a woman in her forties with Graves disease.

The CDR3 sequence: CASGGGYPNYEQYF. CDR3 coding DNA: TGCGCCAGCGGGGGGGGATATCCAAACTACGAGCAGTACTTC. V is TRBV5-1 and J is TRBJ2-7, with 7 bases fitting TRBD2. Germline V lookup: CDR1 SGHRS, CDR2 YFSETQ. Trimming removed 7 bases from V and 3 bases from J; junction bases left unmatched: 10. The length of the CDR3 is 14 residues.